Presented here are 13 T cell receptor beta chains from one specimen sequenced in a study of CD8 T cells in Susac syndrome. Reverse transcription of about 0.45 to 1 ug RNA was performed with random hexamers. One entry per CDR3 protein results from TCRdb running MiXCR on the immunoSEQ multiplex PCR reads. The repertoire holds approximately 94,000 distinct CDR3 sequences, around 95% seen once, with around 0.3% in the top ten. Sequencing used CD8+ T cells from PBMCs. These receptors came from a human donor with Susac syndrome.

The chain couples TRBV29-1 to TRBJ1-2; D possibly corresponds to TRBD1 (5 bases). The CDR3 consists of 11 residues. V lost 0 bases, J lost 8 bases, and 7 bases lay in between. Per the germline V gene, CDR1 is SQVTM and CDR2 is ANQGSEA. The CDR3 DNA follows: TGCAGCGTTGAAGATAAGGGGGGCTACACCTTC. It is translated as CSVEDKGGYTF.

The genes are TRBV29-1 and TRBJ1-2; D call uncertain. Trimming removed 4 bases at V and 4 bases at J, with 16 bases between. This CDR3 has 14 amino acids. In germline, CDR1 is SQVTM, CDR2 ANQGSEA. CDR3 DNA: TGCAGCGTTGGCCCCGGGTCGGGTAGCTATGGCTACACCTTC. It specifies CSVGPGSGSYGYTF. Combining the CDR3 with reference TRBV29-1 and TRBJ1-2 gives the whole variable domain SAVISQKPSRDICQRGTSLTIQCQVDSQVTMMFWYRQQPGQSLTLIATANQGSEATYESGFVIDKFPISRPNLTFSTLTVSNMSPEDSSIYLCSVGPGSGSYGYTFGSGTRLTVV.

The J gene is TRBJ2-5, the V gene TRBV3-1; D possibly matches TRBD1 or TRBD2 (5 bases each). Germline loops: CDR1 LGHDT, CDR2 YNNKEL (reference sequence). V was shortened by 1 base and J by 0 bases, with 12 bases between the two germline ends. This CDR3 region has 16 residues. CDR3 in amino acids: CASSQVRGLYQETQYF. Here the CDR3 DNA reads TGTGCCAGCAGCCAAGTCCGGGGCCTGTACCAAGAGACCCAGTACTTC.

This rearrangement joins TRBV20-1 to TRBJ1-3; D is perhaps TRBD1 (6 bases). Between the trimmed V and J ends, which lost 0 bases and 2 bases, there was a span of 14 bases. The V gene's germline CDR1 is DFQATT and CDR2 SNEGSKA (reference sequence). The CDR3 consists of 16 residues. CDR3 bases: TGCAGTGCTAGAGATCATCAGGGGCGTACTGGAAACACCATATATTTT. Encoded protein: CSARDHQGRTGNTIYF.

The chain couples TRBV6-5 to TRBJ2-7; maybe TRBD2 (5 bases). The V end was cut by 2 bases, the J end by 0 bases, with 11 bases between. The CDR3 is 15 residues long. Germline V CDR1 and CDR2: MNHEY, SVGAGI. This chain's CDR3 is CASSYEGGLSYEQYF. CDR3 sequence (DNA): TGTGCCAGCAGTTACGAAGGCGGACTCTCCTACGAGCAGTACTTC.

The rearrangement links TRBV28 to TRBJ2-1, with D unresolved. This CDR3 has 12 residues. The V end lost 5 bases, the J end lost 5 bases, and 7 bases lay between the germline ends. Germline lookup yields CDR1 MDHEN and CDR2 SYDVKM. This CDR3 is CASSRPDNEQFF. CDR3 DNA: TGTGCCAGCAGTCGACCTGACAATGAGCAGTTCTTC.

This clonotype was observed a single time. This rearrangement joins TRBV5-1 to TRBJ2-1, with 10 bases aligning to TRBD1. From germline, CDR1 is SGHRS and CDR2 YFSETQ. V dropped 4 bases and J dropped 2; count of bases not matched to a gene: 6. The CDR3 totals 16 residues. This chain's CDR3 is CASSLSGQGAYNEQFF. CDR3 bases: TGCGCCAGCAGCCTATCCGGACAGGGGGCCTACAATGAGCAGTTCTTC.

This chain uses TRBV20-1 with TRBJ1-5, with D uncertain. V lost 2 bases and J lost 0, with 8 bases in between. CDR1 is DFQATT, CDR2 SNEGSKA, per germline (reference sequence). CDR3 size: 14 residues. This CDR3 is CSARRGYSNQPQHF. The CDR3 DNA follows: TGCAGTGCTAGACGCGGGTATAGCAATCAGCCCCAGCATTTT.

There are a few counts of this clonotype. This chain links TRBV29-1 with TRBJ2-7, with D perhaps matching TRBD1 or TRBD2 (5 bases each). Germline V gene sequence: CDR1 SQVTM, CDR2 ANQGSEA. This CDR3 has 12 amino acids. The V gene lost 4 bases and the J gene lost 2 bases, with 9 bases spanning the gap. The CDR3 is CSVGDGTYEQYF. The CDR3 coding sequence is TGCAGCGTTGGGGACGGAACCTACGAGCAGTACTTC.

In nucleotides, the CDR3 is TGCAGTGCTAGAGAGAAGGGCAGGGGCGGAGAGCAGTACTTC. Translated, it gives CSAREKGRGGEQYF. V gene TRBV20-1 combines with J gene TRBJ2-7; maybe TRBD1 (6 bases). The CDR3 totals 14 residues. Germline V gene data show CDR1 as DFQATT and CDR2 as SNEGSKA (reference sequence). Trimming stripped 0 bases from V and 7 bases from J, with 16 bases between.

V usage is TRBV2 and J usage is TRBJ2-4; D not certain. The CDR3 totals 10 residues. V was pared by 5 bases and J by 11 bases, with 7 bases between. CDR1 is SNHLY, CDR2 FYNNEI, per germline. The CDR3 DNA is TGTGCCAGCAGTCCTCTCGTTCAGTACTTC. Translating it yields CASSPLVQYF. Looking up the rest from reference TRBV2 and TRBJ2-4 gives the full variable domain: EPEVTQTPSHQVTQMGQEVILRCVPISNHLYFYWYRQILGQKVEFLVSFYNNEISEKSEIFDDQFSVERPDGSNFTLKIRSTKLEDSAMYFCASSPLVQYFGAGTRLSVL.

This chain joins TRBV14 and TRBJ2-3; 7 nucleotides line up with TRBD2. The V gene end was trimmed by 1 base and the J gene end by 8 bases; junction bases not matched to a gene: 3. The CDR3 runs 13 residues. From germline, CDR1 is SGHDN and CDR2 FVKESK. The CDR3 DNA sequence: TGTGCCAGCAGCCAAGCATCGGGGGGTACGCAGTATTTT. Translation gives CASSQASGGTQYF.

V is TRBV5-1 and J is TRBJ1-6, with 7 bases fitting TRBD1. CDR3 length: 16 residues. Germline loops: CDR1 SGHRS, CDR2 YFSETQ. After removal of 0 bases from V and 9 bases from J, the junction contained 9 bases not matched to a gene. Here the CDR3 reads CASSLVPQGIGSPLHF. Here the CDR3 DNA reads TGCGCCAGCAGCTTGGTACCACAGGGGATCGGTTCACCCCTCCACTTT.